Following are 21 T cell receptor beta chains from one sample sequenced in a study of blood T cell repertoires in COVID-19 (dated by TCRdb to the early 2020s). The method was the immunoSEQ multiplex PCR assay. In TCRdb, the immuneACCESS table is reduced to in-frame sequences with V and J assigned. These tables do not hold every clone; where another copy was compared, an unresolved V gene accounts for under half, and the others remain unexplained. This sample is represented by around 7,000 clones; approximately 86% of them were singletons. Of the sample, about 15% is held by the ten largest clones. Sequenced material: peripheral blood. Every receptor here comes from a human donor in a cohort sampled during active COVID-19.

The gene calls are TRBV4-3 and TRBJ2-1, with TRBD2 matching over 10 bases. The CDR3 spans 15 residues. Trimming removed 4 bases from V and 5 bases from J; junction bases left unmatched: 5. Germline loops: CDR1 LGHNA, CDR2 YSLEER. The DNA of the CDR3 is TGCGCCAGCAGCCGAGCGGGAGGGGAGCACAATGAGCAGTTCTTC. Protein sequence: CASSRAGGEHNEQFF.

The chain recombines TRBV7-2 with TRBJ2-1; 16 bases agree with TRBD2. This CDR3 is 17 amino acids long. Per the germline V gene, CDR1 is SGHTA and CDR2 is FQGNSA. V lost 1 base, J lost 10 bases, and 7 bases stayed unmatched. This chain's CDR3 is CASSLEAGGLAGGEQFF. For the CDR3, the DNA is TGTGCCAGCAGCTTAGAAGCGGGGGGACTAGCGGGAGGGGAGCAGTTCTTC. The full variable domain, in which reference TRBV7-2 and TRBJ2-1 provide the parts outside the CDR3, is GAGVSQSPSNKVTEKGKDVELRCDPISGHTALYWYRQSLGQGLEFLIYFQGNSAPDKSGLPSDRFSAERTGGSVSTLTIQRTQQEDSAVYLCASSLEAGGLAGGEQFFGPGTRLTVL.

This clone appeared a single time. The chain recombines TRBV10-2 with TRBJ2-3, with 9 nucleotides matching TRBD2. Losses at the gene ends were 8 bases for V and 0 bases for J; bases not matched to a gene: 3. The length of the CDR3 is 14 residues. CDR1 and CDR2 (germline): WSHSY, SAAADI. This CDR3 is CASASGTSTDTQYF. The CDR3 nucleotides read TGCGCCAGCGCTAGCGGGACGAGCACAGATACGCAGTATTTT.

V usage is TRBV28 and J usage is TRBJ2-1; tentatively, D is TRBD2 (6 bases). The V end lost 3 bases, the J end lost 3 bases, and 15 bases lay between the germline ends. The germline gives CDR1 MDHEN, CDR2 SYDVKM. This CDR3 spans 16 amino acids. The CDR3 DNA sequence: TGTGCCAGCAGTTTTGGGCTAGCGCTAAACTACAATGAGCAGTTCTTC. Translating gives CASSFGLALNYNEQFF.

The chain combines TRBV6-6 with TRBJ1-1; TRBD1 is a possible D gene (5 bases). Germline CDR1 MNHNY, CDR2 SVGAGI (reference sequence). The CDR3 contains 15 residues. Between the trimmed V and J ends, which lost 0 bases and 4 bases, there was a span of 12 bases. The CDR3 DNA sequence: TGTGCCAGCAGTTACTCGACGGGGGAGGGCACTGAAGCTTTCTTT. Protein product: CASSYSTGEGTEAFF.

This chain joins TRBV18 and TRBJ2-1, with D possibly TRBD2 on 6 matching bases. In germline, CDR1 is KGHSH, CDR2 LQKENI. There are 16 residues in the CDR3. Trimming pared 2 bases from V and 5 bases from J, leaving 16 bases between. The CDR3 DNA follows: TGTGCCAGCTCACCAGTCGTAGGTGGGGGGAACAATGAGCAGTTCTTC. This translates into CASSPVVGGGNNEQFF.

Here the CDR3 reads CASSPLSAAGAYEQYF. CDR3 nucleotide sequence: TGTGCCAGCAGCCCCCTTTCAGCTGCGGGAGCGTACGAGCAGTACTTC. The chain is built from TRBV14 and TRBJ2-7; 7 nucleotides align to TRBD2. V lost 4 bases, J lost 4 bases, and 13 bases stayed unmatched. The CDR3 spans 16 residues. Germline CDR1 is SGHDN and CDR2 is FVKESK.

The chain couples TRBV6-5 to TRBJ2-5, with a possible D match to TRBD2 (5 bases). CDR1 and CDR2 (germline): MNHEY, SVGAGI. CDR3 length equals 12 residues. Between the trimmed V and J ends, which lost 2 bases and 5 bases, there was a span of 6 bases. The CDR3: CASSYTRETQYF. The CDR3 coding sequence is TGTGCCAGCAGTTACACTAGGGAGACCCAGTACTTC.

The rearrangement links TRBV11-2 to TRBJ2-7; D is unclear. The CDR3 has 16 amino acids. Trimming stripped 0 bases from V and 0 bases from J, with 12 bases between. Per germline, CDR1 SGHAT and CDR2 FQNNGV. The CDR3 reads CASSLEGRPSSYEQYF. Written as DNA, the CDR3 is TGTGCCAGCAGCTTAGAGGGCCGACCCAGCTCCTACGAGCAGTACTTC.

The rearrangement joins TRBV27 to TRBJ2-2; TRBD2 matches at 7 bases. Unmatched junction bases numbered 6, after V lost 4 bases and J lost 1 base. The CDR3 consists of 16 residues. The germline V gene has CDR1 MNHEY and CDR2 SMNVEV (reference sequence). The CDR3 reads CASSSLGGENTGELFF. DNA of the CDR3: TGTGCCAGCAGTTCCCTGGGAGGGGAGAACACCGGGGAGCTGTTTTTT.

This clone is deemed medium-sized (0.01 to 0.1%). The chain carries TRBV3-1 (or the pseudogene TRBV3-2) and TRBJ1-2; D is undetermined. The ends were cut back, 1 base at V and 8 bases at J, with 8 bases in the middle. The length of the CDR3 is 12 residues. Per the germline V gene, CDR1 is LGHDT and CDR2 is YNNKEL (reference sequence). CDR3 in DNA: TGTGCCAGCAGCCAAGGTGGGGAGGGCTACACCTTC. Translating it yields CASSQGGEGYTF.

This chain uses TRBV10-3 with TRBJ2-5, with D hard to call. The CDR3 has 12 residues. Trimming stripped 2 bases from V and 3 bases from J, with 4 bases between. In germline, CDR1 is ENHRY, CDR2 SYGVKD. CDR3 DNA sequence: TGTGCCATCAGTGAGCTTAAAGAGACCCAGTACTTC. Amino acid sequence: CAISELKETQYF.

This clone was found once. V is TRBV14 and J is TRBJ2-3; 7 nucleotides line up with TRBD2. Looked up from germline, CDR1 is SGHDN and CDR2 is FVKESK. V shed 1 base, J shed 0 bases, and the junction held 4 bases outside the gene matches. The CDR3 has 16 residues. The CDR3 coding sequence is TGTGCCAGCAGCCAAGCGGTTAGCGGGAGCACAGATACGCAGTATTTT. Amino acids: CASSQAVSGSTDTQYF. The full variable domain, with the rest looked up from reference TRBV14 and TRBJ2-3, is EAGVTQFPSHSVIEKGQTVTLRCDPISGHDNLYWYRRVMGKEIKFLLHFVKESKQDESGMPNNRFLAERTGGTYSTLKVQPAELEDSGVYFCASSQAVSGSTDTQYFGPGTRLTVL.

The chain uses TRBV18 and TRBJ1-6, with 9 bases that match TRBD1. The germline V gene has CDR1 KGHSH and CDR2 LQKENI. The V segment lost 2 bases and the J segment 13 bases; nucleotides outside the gene matches: 6. The CDR3 sequence is 14 residues long. CDR3 region: CASSPEGQGTPLHF. As DNA, the CDR3 is TGTGCCAGCTCACCAGAGGGACAGGGTACCCCCCTCCACTTT.

V gene TRBV5-1 combines with J gene TRBJ2-2; no definite D call. CDR1 is SGHRS, CDR2 YFSETQ, per germline. The CDR3 runs to 15 residues. Trimming took 1 base from V and 1 from J, leaving 8 bases between them. The chain's CDR3 is CASSLLDKNTGELFF. CDR3 nucleotides: TGCGCCAGCAGCTTGCTTGACAAGAACACCGGGGAGCTGTTTTTT.

The chain is built from TRBV12-3 or TRBV12-4 and TRBJ2-1; TRBD2 is a possible D gene (6 bases). V was cut by 4 bases and J by 7 bases, with 8 bases left in between. This CDR3 has 12 amino acids. This CDR3 is CASSSGVNEQFF. CDR3 bases: TGTGCCAGCAGTTCGGGGGTAAATGAGCAGTTCTTC.

The table lists this clone with a count of one. The V gene is TRBV5-1, the J gene TRBJ1-2; 7 nucleotides line up with TRBD1. Per the germline V gene, CDR1 is SGHRS and CDR2 is YFSETQ. The CDR3 is made up of 12 amino acids. The J segment lost 9 bases and the V segment lost 0 bases, leaving 2 bases of the junction unmatched. The CDR3 DNA is TGCGCCAGCAGCTTGGGACAGGGAAGCTACACCTTC. Translation gives CASSLGQGSYTF.

This clone was counted only a few times. The chain uses TRBV15 and TRBJ1-2; 7 bases are a match to TRBD1. Germline V gene sequence: CDR1 LNHNV, CDR2 YYDKDF (reference sequence). The junction had 10 bases not matched to a gene; V was cut back by 6 bases and J by 6 bases. The CDR3 sequence is 14 residues long. CDR3 bases: TGTGCCACCAGTGCTGGGACAGAATGGAATGGCTACACCTTC. Translating gives CATSAGTEWNGYTF.

This chain connects TRBV19 to TRBJ1-6; tentative D call: TRBD1 (5 bases). The CDR3 has 13 residues. From germline, CDR1 is LNHDA and CDR2 SQIVND (reference sequence). Trimming cost V 5 bases and J 10 bases, with 12 bases left between them. CDR3 loop: CASSWLGGSPLHF. The DNA of the CDR3 is TGTGCCAGTAGTTGGTTGGGGGGATCACCCCTCCACTTT. Variable domain in full (rest from reference TRBV19 and TRBJ1-6): DGGITQSPKYLFRKEGQNVTLSCEQNLNHDAMYWYRQDPGQGLRLIYYSQIVNDFQKGDIAEGYSVSREKKESFPLTVTSAQKNPTAFYLCASSWLGGSPLHFGNGTRLTVT.

This chain links TRBV6-4 with TRBJ1-1; D remains ambiguous. This CDR3 is 15 amino acids long. Trimming left V 0 bases short and J 1 base short, with 9 bases between. Looked up from germline, CDR1 is MRHNA and CDR2 is SNTAGT. CDR3 region: CASSDSIEQNTEAFF. The DNA for the CDR3 is TGTGCCAGCAGTGACTCGATTGAACAGAACACTGAAGCTTTCTTT.

The chain links TRBV29-1 to TRBJ2-5; 11 nucleotides agree with TRBD2. CDR3 length: 14 amino acids. The V gene's germline CDR1 is SQVTM and CDR2 ANQGSEA. J lost 2 bases, V lost 6 bases, and 5 bases had no gene match. This chain's CDR3 is CSVAGTSGQETQYF. The CDR3 DNA reads TGCAGCGTGGCGGGGACTAGCGGTCAAGAGACCCAGTACTTC.